Below are 19 T cell receptor beta chains sequenced from a single sample in a study of T cell responses to AZD1222 COVID-19 vaccine. Clones were sequenced by immunoSEQ multiplex PCR, and TCRdb holds only the in-frame ones, with some missing. This repertoire shows roughly 99,000 clones, roughly 92% found once; its top ten account for about 8.3%. This specimen was peripheral blood, taken 28 days after the second AZD1222 dose. Every receptor here comes from an adult who received the AZD1222 COVID-19 vaccine.

The CDR3 here is CASSLGAVGQPQHF. Here the CDR3 DNA reads TGTGCCAGCAGCTTAGGGGCGGTGGGTCAGCCCCAGCATTTT. This chain uses TRBV7-2 with TRBJ1-5; no firm D call. Trimming stripped 1 base from V and 6 bases from J, with 10 bases between. The V gene's germline CDR1 is SGHTA and CDR2 FQGNSA. The CDR3 loop spans 14 amino acids.

The genes are TRBV10-1 and TRBJ2-2, with TRBD1 identical over 10 bases. CDR1 is WNHNN and CDR2 is SYGVQD in the germline V gene (reference sequence). V was clipped by 4 bases and J by 4 bases; unmatched bases: 6. This CDR3 has 16 amino acids. Here the CDR3 reads CASSAPGTGATGELFF. The CDR3 nucleotides read TGCGCCAGCAGTGCCCCTGGGACAGGGGCCACCGGGGAGCTGTTTTTT.

DNA of the CDR3: TGCGCCAGCAGCTTGGAGGGTTCTGGAAACACCATATATTTT. This translates into CASSLEGSGNTIYF. This rearrangement joins TRBV5-1 to TRBJ1-3; D remains ambiguous. The CDR3 has 14 amino acids. Germline-derived CDR1 and CDR2 are SGHRS and YFSETQ. With 0 bases removed from V and 1 base from J, the gap between germline ends came to 5 bases.

The chain carries TRBV29-1 and TRBJ2-7, with D possibly called TRBD1 or TRBD2 (5 bases each). This CDR3 region has 14 residues. Germline CDR1 is SQVTM and CDR2 is ANQGSEA. The ends were cut back, 7 bases at V and 2 bases at J, with 18 bases in the middle. The CDR3 DNA sequence: TGCAGCGCTCTCTCCGGGGACCTCGCCTACGAGCAGTACTTC. It specifies CSALSGDLAYEQYF.

The rearrangement joins TRBV19 to TRBJ2-7, with 9 bases matching TRBD1. Trimming removed 5 bases from V and 6 bases from J; junction bases left unmatched: 8. The CDR3 covers 14 residues. The germline V gene has CDR1 LNHDA and CDR2 SQIVND (reference sequence). The CDR3 coding sequence is TGTGCCAGTAGTGACAGGGGGGAGAGAGGCGAGCAGTACTTC. It encodes CASSDRGERGEQYF.

The chain couples TRBV6-6 to TRBJ1-1; D remains unclear. V was trimmed by 0 bases and J by 1 base, leaving 6 bases between them. CDR3 length: 14 amino acids. Germline CDR1 MNHNY, CDR2 SVGAGI (reference sequence). Here the CDR3 DNA reads TGTGCCAGCAGTTACTCCTCCGAGAACACTGAAGCTTTCTTT. Encoded protein: CASSYSSENTEAFF.

This rearrangement joins TRBV18 to TRBJ2-4, with D hard to call. Germline CDR1 reads KGHSH; CDR2 reads LQKENI. The CDR3 is made up of 13 amino acids. V was cut by 6 bases and J by 1 base, with 7 bases left in between. CDR3: CASSLTAKNIQYF. Written as DNA, the CDR3 is TGTGCCAGCTCCCTAACGGCCAAAAACATTCAGTACTTC.

The V call is TRBV19, the J call TRBJ1-5; D not certain. Germline CDR1 reads LNHDA; CDR2 reads SQIVND (reference sequence). Trimming shortened V by 0 bases and J by 0 bases, and 6 bases separated the two germline ends. The CDR3 is 15 residues long. CDR3 coding DNA: TGTGCCAGTAGTATAGACGGATATAGCAATCAGCCCCAGCATTTT. This encodes CASSIDGYSNQPQHF. The full variable domain, rest sourced from reference TRBV19 and TRBJ1-5, is DGGITQSPKYLFRKEGQNVTLSCEQNLNHDAMYWYRQDPGQGLRLIYYSQIVNDFQKGDIAEGYSVSREKKESFPLTVTSAQKNPTAFYLCASSIDGYSNQPQHFGDGTRLSIL.

The chain has TRBV5-1 and TRBJ2-1, with unresolved D. The CDR3 totals 13 residues. Germline CDR1 SGHRS, CDR2 YFSETQ. V was pared by 3 bases and J by 10 bases, with 14 bases between. The CDR3 nucleotides are TGCGCCAGCAGCTACGACCGCCTAGGGGAGCAGTTCTTC. The encoded protein is CASSYDRLGEQFF.

This chain links TRBV19 with TRBJ1-3, with D tentatively TRBD1 (5 bases). Trimming left V 7 bases short and J 2 bases short, with 6 bases between. Germline values: CDR1 LNHDA, CDR2 SQIVND (reference sequence). This CDR3 has 12 residues. CDR3 sequence: CASTGPGNTIYF. CDR3 nucleotide sequence: TGTGCCAGTACAGGGCCTGGAAACACCATATATTTT.

The chain links TRBV9 to TRBJ1-6, with a tentative D call TRBD1 (6 bases). CDR3 length: 15 residues. Germline V lookup: CDR1 SGDLS, CDR2 YYNGEE. The V end lost 3 bases, the J end lost 9 bases, and 16 bases lay between the germline ends. CDR3 bases: TGTGCCAGCAGCGAGGGGGTCGGGGGGCCTTCACCCCTCCACTTT. The encoded protein is CASSEGVGGPSPLHF.

CDR3 sequence (DNA): TGCGCCAGCAGCAGACAGGGTCGTTCCGGGGAGCTGTTTTTT. Translating gives CASSRQGRSGELFF. J is TRBJ2-2 and V is TRBV5-1; 7 bases are a match to TRBD1. Germline CDR1 SGHRS, CDR2 YFSETQ. The CDR3 runs 14 residues. The V and J ends lost 4 bases and 6 bases, in that order; junction bases with no gene match: 6.

This clone was detected a few times. The chain employs TRBV7-8 and TRBJ2-1; 9 nucleotides match TRBD1. The V and J ends lost 5 bases and 0 bases, in that order; junction bases with no gene match: 8. The germline V gene encodes CDR1 SGHVS and CDR2 FQNEAQ. CDR3 size: 17 residues. The DNA for the CDR3 is TGTGCCAGCAGCCCGGGACAGGGTCGGTTCTCCTACAATGAGCAGTTCTTC. It yields the protein CASSPGQGRFSYNEQFF.

The rearrangement joins TRBV2 to TRBJ1-1, with no clear D. Looked up from germline, CDR1 is SNHLY and CDR2 is FYNNEI. V dropped 3 bases and J dropped 1 base, with 12 bases sitting between them. CDR3 length: 15 residues. The CDR3 here is CASSDMGITNTEAFF. The CDR3 region has the DNA TGTGCCAGCAGTGATATGGGAATAACGAACACTGAAGCTTTCTTT.

The rearrangement links TRBV6-5 to TRBJ2-7; 10 bases are a match to TRBD2. The CDR3 spans 14 residues. Germline CDR1 is MNHEY and CDR2 is SVGAGI. With V trimmed by 4 bases and J by 2 bases, 2 bases remained unmatched. The CDR3 sequence is CASSWTSGTYEQYF. CDR3 coding DNA: TGTGCCAGCAGTTGGACTAGCGGAACCTACGAGCAGTACTTC.

This sequence joins TRBV10-3 and TRBJ2-3; D possibly matches TRBD1 or TRBD2 (5 bases each). In germline, CDR1 is ENHRY, CDR2 SYGVKD. The CDR3 runs 15 residues. Trimming stripped 7 bases from V and 0 bases from J, with 14 bases between. CDR3 protein: CAITTGTVSTDTQYF. The CDR3 nucleotides are TGTGCCATCACGACCGGGACGGTTAGCACAGATACGCAGTATTTT.

The V call is TRBV5-8, the J call TRBJ2-5, with a tentative D call TRBD2 (5 bases). The V end lost 2 bases, the J end lost 0 bases, and 8 bases lay between the germline ends. This CDR3 has 14 residues. The germline V gene encodes CDR1 SGHTS and CDR2 YDEGEE. CDR3 in amino acids: CASSLRGYQETQYF. The CDR3 DNA reads TGTGCCAGCAGCTTACGAGGGTACCAAGAGACCCAGTACTTC. The entire variable domain, with the rest obtained from reference TRBV5-8 and TRBJ2-5, is as follows: EAGVTQSPTHLIKTRGQQATLRCSPISGHTSVYWYQQALGLGLQFLLWYDEGEERNRGNFPPRFSGRQFPNYSSELNVNALELEDSALYLCASSLRGYQETQYFGPGTRLLVL.

V gene TRBV7-8 combines with J gene TRBJ2-1, with D possibly matching TRBD2 (6 bases). This CDR3 region has 13 residues. The V gene lost 4 bases and the J gene lost 15 bases, with 19 bases spanning the gap. From germline, CDR1 is SGHVS and CDR2 FQNEAQ. The DNA for the CDR3 is TGTGCCAGCAGCTACCGCGACACGGCTAGCGCGTTCTTC. Translated: CASSYRDTASAFF.

Comments on this clone: Other DNA sequences in the same sample also yield this CDR3. The rearrangement uses TRBV6-2 or TRBV6-3 and TRBJ1-5; no clear D gene. CDR3 length equals 14 residues. Trimming stripped 6 bases from V and 4 bases from J, with 13 bases between. Germline V gene data show CDR1 as MNHEY and CDR2 as SVGEGT. The CDR3 is CASSLGNSNQPQHF. The CDR3 region has the DNA TGTGCCAGCAGCCTGGGGAATTCTAATCAGCCCCAGCATTTT.